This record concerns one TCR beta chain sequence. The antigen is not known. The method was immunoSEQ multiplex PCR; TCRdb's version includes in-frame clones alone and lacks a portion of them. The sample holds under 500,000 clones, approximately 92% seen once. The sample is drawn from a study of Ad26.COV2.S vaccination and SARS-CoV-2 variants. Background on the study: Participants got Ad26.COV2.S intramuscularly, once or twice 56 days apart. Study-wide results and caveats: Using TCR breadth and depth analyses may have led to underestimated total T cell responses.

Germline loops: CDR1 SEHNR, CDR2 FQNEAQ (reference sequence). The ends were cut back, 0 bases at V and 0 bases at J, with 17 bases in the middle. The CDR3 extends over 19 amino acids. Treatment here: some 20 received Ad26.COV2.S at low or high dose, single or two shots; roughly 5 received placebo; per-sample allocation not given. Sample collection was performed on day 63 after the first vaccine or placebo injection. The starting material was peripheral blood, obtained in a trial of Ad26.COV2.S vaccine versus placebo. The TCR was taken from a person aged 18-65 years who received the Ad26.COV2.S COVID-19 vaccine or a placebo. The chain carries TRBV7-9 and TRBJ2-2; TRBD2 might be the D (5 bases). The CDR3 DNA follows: TGTGCCAGCAGCTTAGCCGGGATTTTGTGGCGGTCGAACACCGGGGAGCTGTTTTTT. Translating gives CASSLAGILWRSNTGELFF.